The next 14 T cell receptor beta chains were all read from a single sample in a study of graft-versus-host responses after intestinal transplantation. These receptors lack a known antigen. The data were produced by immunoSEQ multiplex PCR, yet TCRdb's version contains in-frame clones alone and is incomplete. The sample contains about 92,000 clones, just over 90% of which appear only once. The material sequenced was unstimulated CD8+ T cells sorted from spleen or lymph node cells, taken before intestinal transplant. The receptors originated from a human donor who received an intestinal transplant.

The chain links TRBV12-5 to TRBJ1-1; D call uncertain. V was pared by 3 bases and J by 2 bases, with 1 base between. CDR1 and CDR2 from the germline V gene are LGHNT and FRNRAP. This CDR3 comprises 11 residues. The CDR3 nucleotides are TGTGCTAGTGGTTTCAACACTGAAGCTTTCTTT. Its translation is CASGFNTEAFF.

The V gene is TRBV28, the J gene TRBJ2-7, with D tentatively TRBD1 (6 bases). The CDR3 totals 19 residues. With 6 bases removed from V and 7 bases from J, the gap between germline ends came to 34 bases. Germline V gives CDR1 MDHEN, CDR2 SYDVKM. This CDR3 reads CASSAPGHTTVILDLEQYF. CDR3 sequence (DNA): TGTGCCAGCAGCGCCCCGGGACACACTACAGTCATACTTGACTTAGAGCAGTACTTC. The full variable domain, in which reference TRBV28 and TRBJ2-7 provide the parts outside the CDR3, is DVKVTQSSRYLVKRTGEKVFLECVQDMDHENMFWYRQDPGLGLRLIYFSYDVKMKEKGDIPEGYSVSREKKERFSLILESASTNQTSMYLCASSAPGHTTVILDLEQYFGPGTRLTVT.

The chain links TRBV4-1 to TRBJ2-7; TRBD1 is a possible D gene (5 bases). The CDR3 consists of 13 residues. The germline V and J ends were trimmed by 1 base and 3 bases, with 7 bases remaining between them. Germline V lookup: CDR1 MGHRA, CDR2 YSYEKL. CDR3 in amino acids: CASSQGGYYEQYF. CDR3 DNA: TGCGCCAGCAGCCAAGGGGGCTACTACGAGCAGTACTTC.

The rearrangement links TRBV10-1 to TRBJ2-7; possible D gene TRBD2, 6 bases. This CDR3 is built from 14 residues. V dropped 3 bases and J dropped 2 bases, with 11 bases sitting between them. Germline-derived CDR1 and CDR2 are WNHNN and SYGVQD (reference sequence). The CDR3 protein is CASSDGGSPYEQYF. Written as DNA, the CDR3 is TGCGCCAGCAGTGATGGGGGGTCACCCTACGAGCAGTACTTC.

CDR3 coding DNA: TGCGCCAGCAGCCTGGACAGTAGCAATCAGCCCCAGCATTTT. Its translation is CASSLDSSNQPQHF. J is TRBJ1-5 and V is TRBV4-1; TRBD1 might be the D (6 bases). CDR1 and CDR2 from the germline V gene are MGHRA and YSYEKL. Trimming stripped 4 bases from V and 0 bases from J, with 7 bases between. CDR3 size: 14 residues.

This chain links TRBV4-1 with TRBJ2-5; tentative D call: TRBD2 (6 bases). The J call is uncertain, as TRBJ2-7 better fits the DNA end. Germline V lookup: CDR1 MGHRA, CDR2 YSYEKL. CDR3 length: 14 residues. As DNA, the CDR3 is TGCGCCAGCAGCCAAGGACTAGGTGCCTACGAGCAGTACTTC. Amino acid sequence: CASSQGLGAYEQYF.

This chain's CDR3 is CASSVLGGTKGNEQFF. CDR3 coding DNA: TGTGCCAGCAGCGTACTTGGCGGCACTAAGGGTAATGAGCAGTTCTTC. The gene calls are TRBV9 and TRBJ2-1; no firm D call. Germline V CDR1 and CDR2: SGDLS, YYNGEE. This CDR3 comprises 16 residues. Deletions cut 1 base from V and 7 bases from J, with 18 bases between. Full variable domain (rest looked up from reference TRBV9 and TRBJ2-1): DSGVTQTPKHLITATGQRVTLRCSPRSGDLSVYWYQQSLDQGLQFLIQYYNGEERAKGNILERFSAQQFPDLHSELNLSSLELGDSALYFCASSVLGGTKGNEQFFGPGTRLTVL.

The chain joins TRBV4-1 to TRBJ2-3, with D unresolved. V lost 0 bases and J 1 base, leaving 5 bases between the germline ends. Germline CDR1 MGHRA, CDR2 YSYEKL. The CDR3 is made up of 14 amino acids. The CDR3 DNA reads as TGCGCCAGCAGCCAAGATCACGGCACAGATACGCAGTATTTT. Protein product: CASSQDHGTDTQYF.

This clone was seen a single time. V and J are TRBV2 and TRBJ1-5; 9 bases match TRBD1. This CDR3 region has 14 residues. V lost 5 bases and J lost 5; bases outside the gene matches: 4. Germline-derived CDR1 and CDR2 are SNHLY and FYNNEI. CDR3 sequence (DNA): TGTGCCAGCAGTACGGACAGGGGCGATCAGCCCCAGCATTTT. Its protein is CASSTDRGDQPQHF.

CDR3 DNA sequence: TGTGCCAGCAGCTATGCTGTCTGGTACGAGCAGTACTTC. As protein: CASSYAVWYEQYF. The V call is TRBV6-1, the J call TRBJ2-7; D uncertain. The CDR3 runs to 13 residues. Germline V gives CDR1 MNHNS, CDR2 SASEGT. Trimming stripped 6 bases from V and 4 bases from J, with 13 bases between.

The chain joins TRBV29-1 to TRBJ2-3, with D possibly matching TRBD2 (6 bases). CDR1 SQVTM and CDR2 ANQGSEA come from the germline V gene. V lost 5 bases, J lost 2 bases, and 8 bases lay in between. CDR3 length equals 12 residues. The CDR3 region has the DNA TGCAGCGTTAGCGGGTACACAGATACGCAGTATTTT. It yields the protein CSVSGYTDTQYF.

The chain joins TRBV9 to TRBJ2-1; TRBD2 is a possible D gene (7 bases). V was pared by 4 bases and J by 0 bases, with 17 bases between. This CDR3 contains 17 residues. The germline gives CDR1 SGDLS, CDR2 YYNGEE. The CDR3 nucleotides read TGTGCCAGCAGCCCCCGAGCGGGACAAAGCTCCTACAATGAGCAGTTCTTC. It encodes CASSPRAGQSSYNEQFF.

CDR3 in amino acids: CASNTHDGGLAGINLLLTYEQYF. DNA for the CDR3: TGTGCCAGCAACACCCACGATGGGGGACTAGCGGGAATTAACCTACTTCTCACCTACGAGCAGTACTTC. This chain joins TRBV28 and TRBJ2-7, with 13 bases lining up with TRBD2. Losses at the gene ends were 7 bases for V and 2 bases for J; bases not matched to a gene: 29. Germline values: CDR1 MDHEN, CDR2 SYDVKM. The CDR3 extends over 23 amino acids. The full variable domain, in which reference TRBV28 and TRBJ2-7 provide the parts outside the CDR3, is DVKVTQSSRYLVKRTGEKVFLECVQDMDHENMFWYRQDPGLGLRLIYFSYDVKMKEKGDIPEGYSVSREKKERFSLILESASTNQTSMYLCASNTHDGGLAGINLLLTYEQYFGPGTRLTVT.

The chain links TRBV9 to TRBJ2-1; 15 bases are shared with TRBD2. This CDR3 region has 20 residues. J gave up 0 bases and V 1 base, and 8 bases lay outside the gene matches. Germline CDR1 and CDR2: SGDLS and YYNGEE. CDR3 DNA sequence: TGTGCCAGCAGCGTAAGACCGGGACTAGCGGGGGGATCCTCCTACAATGAGCAGTTCTTC. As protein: CASSVRPGLAGGSSYNEQFF.